The 8 T cell receptor beta chains below were found in one sample sequenced in a study of blood T cell repertoires in COVID-19. Sequencing was performed with immunoSEQ multiplex PCR; in TCRdb, only in-frame clones are kept and a portion is missing. The repertoire has roughly 390,000 clones, 87% of them found once; the top ten carry 8% to 13%. Sequencing was done on a sample of peripheral blood. The receptors shown here come from a woman in her 30s with COVID-19, enrolled during active disease.

This clone showed up just once. This chain uses TRBV4-3 with TRBJ2-1; TRBD1 matches 8 bases. The junction had 6 bases not matched to a gene; V was cut back by 3 bases and J by 8 bases. The germline gives CDR1 LGHNA, CDR2 YSLEER. The CDR3 is 14 amino acids. Written as DNA, the CDR3 is TGCGCCAGCAGCCATGGACAGGGCATGTATGAGCAGTTCTTC. This gives the protein CASSHGQGMYEQFF.

This chain uses TRBV4-1 with TRBJ2-7; 7 nucleotides agree with TRBD2. Unmatched junction bases numbered 8, after V lost 3 bases and J lost 3 bases. Germline V gives CDR1 MGHRA, CDR2 YSYEKL. The CDR3 loop spans 15 amino acids. The CDR3 nucleotides are TGCGCCAGCAGCCACTCCTCCCAGCGGGACTACGAGCAGTACTTC. Encoded protein: CASSHSSQRDYEQYF.

The chain uses TRBV27 and TRBJ2-1; 7 bases fit TRBD1. Germline CDR1 MNHEY, CDR2 SMNVEV (reference sequence). The V segment lost 5 bases and the J segment 2 bases; nucleotides outside the gene matches: 3. CDR3 length: 14 residues. In nucleotides, the CDR3 is TGTGCCAGCAGTAGGGACAGCCCCTACAATGAGCAGTTCTTC. This gives the protein CASSRDSPYNEQFF.

The V and J genes are TRBV6-4 and TRBJ2-4; 8 nucleotides agree with TRBD2. The CDR3 has 14 residues. The junction had 4 bases not matched to a gene; V was cut back by 3 bases and J by 6 bases. CDR1 is MRHNA, CDR2 SNTAGT, per germline. The CDR3 sequence is CASSETAGGNIQYF. The CDR3 nucleotides are TGTGCCAGCAGTGAGACGGCGGGGGGAAACATTCAGTACTTC.

The chain uses TRBV11-2 and TRBJ2-5, with 9 bases aligning to TRBD2. Trimming at V came to 5 bases and at J to 0 bases, leaving 16 bases not matched to a gene. The CDR3 extends over 19 amino acids. Germline V gene sequence: CDR1 SGHAT, CDR2 FQNNGV. CDR3 nucleotides: TGTGCCAGCAGCACTCGGGGGGGGCTAGCGGGAACGTACCAAGAGACCCAGTACTTC. It specifies CASSTRGGLAGTYQETQYF.

V is TRBV2 and J is TRBJ2-3, with unresolved D. V gave up 9 bases and J gave up 5 bases, with 6 bases separating them. Germline loops: CDR1 SNHLY, CDR2 FYNNEI. The CDR3 runs to 10 residues. DNA of the CDR3: TGTGCCAGTTATCTAGATACGCAGTATTTT. This codes for CASYLDTQYF. The entire variable domain, with the rest obtained from reference TRBV2 and TRBJ2-3, is as follows: EPEVTQTPSHQVTQMGQEVILRCVPISNHLYFYWYRQILGQKVEFLVSFYNNEISEKSEIFDDQFSVERPDGSNFTLKIRSTKLEDSAMYFCASYLDTQYFGPGTRLTVL.

The genes are TRBV3-1 (or the pseudogene TRBV3-2) and TRBJ1-4; 10 bases match TRBD1. CDR1 is LGHDT, CDR2 YNNKEL, per germline (reference sequence). V lost 5 bases and J lost 7; bases outside the gene matches: 7. This CDR3 is 15 amino acids long. In DNA form, the CDR3 reads TGTGCCAGCAGCTTACGGACAGGGGGGTCTGAAAAACTGTTTTTT. This encodes CASSLRTGGSEKLFF.

V usage is TRBV6-5 and J usage is TRBJ2-5; 7 bases line up with TRBD2. The V and J ends lost 11 bases and 5 bases, in that order; junction bases with no gene match: 11. The V gene's germline CDR1 is MNHEY and CDR2 SVGAGI. The CDR3 is 13 residues long. CDR3 DNA: TGTGCCGCCCCTGGCGGGAGAACGGAGACCCAGTACTTC. Its translation is CAAPGGRTETQYF.